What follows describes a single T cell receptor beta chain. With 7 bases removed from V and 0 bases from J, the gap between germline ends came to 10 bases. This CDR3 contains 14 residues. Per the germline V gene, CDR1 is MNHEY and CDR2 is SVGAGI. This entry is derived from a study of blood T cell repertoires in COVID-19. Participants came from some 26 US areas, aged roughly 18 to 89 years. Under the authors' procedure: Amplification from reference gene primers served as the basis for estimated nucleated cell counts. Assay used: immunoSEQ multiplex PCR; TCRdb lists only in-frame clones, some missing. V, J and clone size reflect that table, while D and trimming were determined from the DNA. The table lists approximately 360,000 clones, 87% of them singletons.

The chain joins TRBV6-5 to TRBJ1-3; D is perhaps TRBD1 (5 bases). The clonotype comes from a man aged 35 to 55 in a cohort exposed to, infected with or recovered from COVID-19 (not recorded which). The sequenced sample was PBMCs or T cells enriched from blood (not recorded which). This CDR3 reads CASTRTSSGNTIYF. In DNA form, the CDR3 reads TGTGCCAGCACCCGGACATCCTCTGGAAACACCATATATTTT.